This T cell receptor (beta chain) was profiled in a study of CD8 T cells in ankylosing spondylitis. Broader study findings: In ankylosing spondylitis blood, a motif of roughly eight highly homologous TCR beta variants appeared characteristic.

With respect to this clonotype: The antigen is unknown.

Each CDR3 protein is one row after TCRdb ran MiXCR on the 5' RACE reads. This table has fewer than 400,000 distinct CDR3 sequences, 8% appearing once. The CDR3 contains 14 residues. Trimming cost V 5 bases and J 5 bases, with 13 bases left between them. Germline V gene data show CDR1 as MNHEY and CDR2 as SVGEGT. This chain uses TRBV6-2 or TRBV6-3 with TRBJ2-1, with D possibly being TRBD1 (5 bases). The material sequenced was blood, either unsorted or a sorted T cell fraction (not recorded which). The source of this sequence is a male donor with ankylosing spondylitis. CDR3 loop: CASSQVDSHNEQFF. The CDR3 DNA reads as TGTGCCAGCAGTCAGGTCGACAGCCACAATGAGCAGTTCTTC.